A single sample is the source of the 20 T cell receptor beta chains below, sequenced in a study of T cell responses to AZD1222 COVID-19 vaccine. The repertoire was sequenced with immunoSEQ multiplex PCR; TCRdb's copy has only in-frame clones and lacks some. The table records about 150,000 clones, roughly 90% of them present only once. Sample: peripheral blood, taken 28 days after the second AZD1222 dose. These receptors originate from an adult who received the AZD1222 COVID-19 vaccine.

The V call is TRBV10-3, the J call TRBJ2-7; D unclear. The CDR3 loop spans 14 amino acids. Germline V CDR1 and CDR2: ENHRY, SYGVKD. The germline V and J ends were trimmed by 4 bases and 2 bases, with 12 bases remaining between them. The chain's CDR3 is CAISVDLSTYEQYF. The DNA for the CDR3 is TGTGCCATCAGTGTAGACCTCTCAACCTACGAGCAGTACTTC.

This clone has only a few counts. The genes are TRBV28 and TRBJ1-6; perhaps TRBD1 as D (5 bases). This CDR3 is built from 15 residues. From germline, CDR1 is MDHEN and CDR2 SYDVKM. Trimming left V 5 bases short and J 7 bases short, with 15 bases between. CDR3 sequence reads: CASSLWGKMNSPLHF. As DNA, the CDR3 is TGTGCCAGCAGTCTGTGGGGGAAGATGAATTCACCCCTCCACTTT. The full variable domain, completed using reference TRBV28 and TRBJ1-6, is DVKVTQSSRYLVKRTGEKVFLECVQDMDHENMFWYRQDPGLGLRLIYFSYDVKMKEKGDIPEGYSVSREKKERFSLILESASTNQTSMYLCASSLWGKMNSPLHFGNGTRLTVT.

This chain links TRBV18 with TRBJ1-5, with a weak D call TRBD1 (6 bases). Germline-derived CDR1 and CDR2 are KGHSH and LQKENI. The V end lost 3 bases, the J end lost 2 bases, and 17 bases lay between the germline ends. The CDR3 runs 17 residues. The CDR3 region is CASSPEQGLSGNQPQHF. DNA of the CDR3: TGTGCCAGCTCACCGGAACAGGGTTTGTCGGGCAATCAGCCCCAGCATTTT.

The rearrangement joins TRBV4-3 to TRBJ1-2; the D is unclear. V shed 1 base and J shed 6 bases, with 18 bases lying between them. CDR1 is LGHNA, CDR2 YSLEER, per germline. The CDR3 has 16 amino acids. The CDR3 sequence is CASSQAVVSTGDGYTF. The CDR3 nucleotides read TGCGCCAGCAGCCAAGCGGTGGTCTCGACTGGGGATGGCTACACCTTC.

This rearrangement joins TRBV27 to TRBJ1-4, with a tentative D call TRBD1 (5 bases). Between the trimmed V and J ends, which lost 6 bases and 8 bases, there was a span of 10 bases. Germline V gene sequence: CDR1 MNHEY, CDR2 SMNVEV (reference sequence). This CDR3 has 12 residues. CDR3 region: CASSSWGEKLFF. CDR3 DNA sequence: TGTGCCAGCAGCTCCTGGGGGGAAAAACTGTTTTTT.

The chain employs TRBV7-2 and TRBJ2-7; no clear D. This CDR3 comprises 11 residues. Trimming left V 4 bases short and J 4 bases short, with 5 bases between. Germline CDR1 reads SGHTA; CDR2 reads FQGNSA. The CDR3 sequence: CASSSQYEQYF. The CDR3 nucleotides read TGTGCCAGCAGCTCACAATACGAGCAGTACTTC. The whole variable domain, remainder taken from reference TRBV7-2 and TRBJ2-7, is GAGVSQSPSNKVTEKGKDVELRCDPISGHTALYWYRQSLGQGLEFLIYFQGNSAPDKSGLPSDRFSAERTGGSVSTLTIQRTQQEDSAVYLCASSSQYEQYFGPGTRLTVT.

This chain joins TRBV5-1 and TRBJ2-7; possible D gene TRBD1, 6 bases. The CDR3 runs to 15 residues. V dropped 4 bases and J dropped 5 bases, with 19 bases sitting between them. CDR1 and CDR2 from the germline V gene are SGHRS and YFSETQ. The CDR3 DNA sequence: TGCGCCAGCAGCCCAACGGGCTTCAGGACAGACGAGCAGTACTTC. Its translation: CASSPTGFRTDEQYF.

The CDR3 nucleotides are TGTGCCAGCAGCTTCGAAGGGAACACTGAAGCTTTCTTT. The encoded protein is CASSFEGNTEAFF. The rearrangement links TRBV7-2 to TRBJ1-1; D gene unclear. Trimming stripped 3 bases from V and 1 base from J, with 6 bases between. CDR1 SGHTA and CDR2 FQGNSA come from the germline V gene. This CDR3 comprises 13 residues.

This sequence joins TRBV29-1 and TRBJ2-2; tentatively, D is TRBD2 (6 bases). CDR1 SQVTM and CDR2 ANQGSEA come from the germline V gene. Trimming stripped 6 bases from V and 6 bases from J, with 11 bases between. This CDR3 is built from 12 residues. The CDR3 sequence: CSVGSGAGELFF. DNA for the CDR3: TGCAGCGTGGGTTCGGGGGCCGGGGAGCTGTTTTTT.

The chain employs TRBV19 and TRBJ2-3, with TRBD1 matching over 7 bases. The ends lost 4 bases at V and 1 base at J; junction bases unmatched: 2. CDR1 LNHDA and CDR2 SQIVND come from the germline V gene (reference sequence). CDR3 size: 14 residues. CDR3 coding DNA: TGTGCCAGTAGTAGGGGGACAGGCACAGATACGCAGTATTTT. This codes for CASSRGTGTDTQYF.

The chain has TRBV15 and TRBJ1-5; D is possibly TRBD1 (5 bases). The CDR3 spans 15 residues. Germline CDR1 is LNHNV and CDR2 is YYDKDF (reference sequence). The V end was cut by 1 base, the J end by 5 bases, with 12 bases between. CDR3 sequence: CATSRGPRGDQPQHF. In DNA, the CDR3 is TGTGCCACCAGCAGAGGCCCCCGGGGCGATCAGCCCCAGCATTTT.

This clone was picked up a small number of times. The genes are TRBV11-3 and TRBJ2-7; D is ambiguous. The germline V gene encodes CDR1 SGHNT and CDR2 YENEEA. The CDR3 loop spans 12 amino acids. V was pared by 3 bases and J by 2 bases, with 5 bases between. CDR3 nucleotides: TGTGCCAGCAGCTTGTCCCCCTACGAGCAGTACTTC. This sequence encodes CASSLSPYEQYF.

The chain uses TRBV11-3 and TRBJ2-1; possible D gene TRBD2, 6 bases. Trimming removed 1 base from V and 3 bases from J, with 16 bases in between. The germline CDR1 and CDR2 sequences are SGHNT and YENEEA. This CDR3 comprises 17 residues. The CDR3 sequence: CASSLGDAGRFYNEQFF. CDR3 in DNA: TGTGCCAGCAGCTTAGGGGACGCGGGAAGGTTCTACAATGAGCAGTTCTTC.

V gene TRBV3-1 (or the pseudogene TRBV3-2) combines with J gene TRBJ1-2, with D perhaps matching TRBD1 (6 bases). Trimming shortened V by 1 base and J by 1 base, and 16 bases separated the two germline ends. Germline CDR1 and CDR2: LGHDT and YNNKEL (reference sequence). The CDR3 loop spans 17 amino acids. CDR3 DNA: TGTGCCAGCAGCCAAGCGGGGGGAAGGGGGATTAACTATGGCTACACCTTC. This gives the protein CASSQAGGRGINYGYTF.

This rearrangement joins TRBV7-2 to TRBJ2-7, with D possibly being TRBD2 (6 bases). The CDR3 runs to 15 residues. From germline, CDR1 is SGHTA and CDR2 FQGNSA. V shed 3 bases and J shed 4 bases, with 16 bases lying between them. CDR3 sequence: CASSFYRSGSYEQYF. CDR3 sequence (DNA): TGTGCCAGCAGCTTCTACCGCTCCGGGAGTTACGAGCAGTACTTC.

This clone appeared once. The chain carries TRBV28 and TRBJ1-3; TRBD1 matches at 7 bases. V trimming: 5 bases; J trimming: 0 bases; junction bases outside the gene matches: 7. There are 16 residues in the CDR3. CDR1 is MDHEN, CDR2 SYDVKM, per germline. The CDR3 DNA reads TGTGCCAGCAGTCCGGACAGGCGTTTCTCTGGAAACACCATATATTTT. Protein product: CASSPDRRFSGNTIYF.

CDR3 region: CASSSRPTGGEKLFF. CDR3 sequence (DNA): TGTGCCAGCAGCTCCCGGCCGACAGGTGGCGAAAAACTGTTTTTT. V usage is TRBV9 and J usage is TRBJ1-4, with D maybe TRBD1 (6 bases). CDR3 length: 15 amino acids. V lost 4 bases, J lost 8 bases, and 18 bases lay in between. Germline-derived CDR1 and CDR2 are SGDLS and YYNGEE.

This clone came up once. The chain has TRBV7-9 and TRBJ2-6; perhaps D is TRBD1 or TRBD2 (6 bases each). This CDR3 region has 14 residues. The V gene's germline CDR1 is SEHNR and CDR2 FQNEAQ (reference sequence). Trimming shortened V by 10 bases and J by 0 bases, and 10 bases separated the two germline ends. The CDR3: CANGGRSGANVLTF. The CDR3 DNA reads TGTGCCAATGGGGGGCGCTCTGGGGCCAACGTCCTGACTTTC. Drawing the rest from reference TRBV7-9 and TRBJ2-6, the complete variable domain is DTGVSQNPRHKITKRGQNVTFRCDPISEHNRLYWYRQTLGQGPEFLTYFQNEAQLEKSRLLSDRFSAERPKGSFSTLEIQRTEQGDSAMYLCANGGRSGANVLTFGAGSRLTVL.

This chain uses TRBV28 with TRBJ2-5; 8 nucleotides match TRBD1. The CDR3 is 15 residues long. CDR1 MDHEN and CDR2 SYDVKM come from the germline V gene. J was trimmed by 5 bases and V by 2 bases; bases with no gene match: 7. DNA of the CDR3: TGTGCCAGCAGTTTAGCAGGGGGCTCGAGTGAGACCCAGTACTTC. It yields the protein CASSLAGGSSETQYF.

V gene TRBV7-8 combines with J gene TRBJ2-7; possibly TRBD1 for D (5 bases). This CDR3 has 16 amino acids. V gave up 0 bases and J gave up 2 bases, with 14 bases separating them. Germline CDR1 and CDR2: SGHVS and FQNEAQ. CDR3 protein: CASSLAQVTAAYEQYF. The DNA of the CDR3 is TGTGCCAGCAGCTTAGCGCAGGTGACAGCCGCCTACGAGCAGTACTTC.